The rows below give T cell receptor beta chains drawn from one sample of a study of shared clonotypes between healthy human individuals. The table came from immunoSEQ multiplex PCR; TCRdb's copy has only in-frame clones and leaves some out. The sample contains around 300,000 clones, 80% to 90% of which appear only once. The sequencing sample was made of memory CD8+ T cells sorted from blood. These receptors were collected from a man between 18 and 35 years old in good health. Both conserved end residues are part of each CDR3.

V	J	CDR3
TRBV7-9	TRBJ1-2	CASSLGWWGTVYGYTF
TRBV7-9	TRBJ1-3	CASSYRGQASSGNTIYF
TRBV5-1	TRBJ1-1	CASSAPASMNTEAFF
TRBV4-1	TRBJ2-7	CASSPQAGGFHEQYF
TRBV19	TRBJ2-7	CASSITLAGHYEQYF
TRBV5-4	TRBJ2-5	CASSLGQGQETQYF
TRBV6-1	TRBJ1-6	CASSEDRVPYNSPLHF
TRBV4-3	TRBJ2-1	CASSQESGRADEQFF
TRBV7-9	TRBJ2-7	CASSPPGYEQYF
TRBV7-9	TRBJ2-5	CASSSWETGEGEETQYF
TRBV7-8	TRBJ2-7	CASSLLSGASSYEQYF